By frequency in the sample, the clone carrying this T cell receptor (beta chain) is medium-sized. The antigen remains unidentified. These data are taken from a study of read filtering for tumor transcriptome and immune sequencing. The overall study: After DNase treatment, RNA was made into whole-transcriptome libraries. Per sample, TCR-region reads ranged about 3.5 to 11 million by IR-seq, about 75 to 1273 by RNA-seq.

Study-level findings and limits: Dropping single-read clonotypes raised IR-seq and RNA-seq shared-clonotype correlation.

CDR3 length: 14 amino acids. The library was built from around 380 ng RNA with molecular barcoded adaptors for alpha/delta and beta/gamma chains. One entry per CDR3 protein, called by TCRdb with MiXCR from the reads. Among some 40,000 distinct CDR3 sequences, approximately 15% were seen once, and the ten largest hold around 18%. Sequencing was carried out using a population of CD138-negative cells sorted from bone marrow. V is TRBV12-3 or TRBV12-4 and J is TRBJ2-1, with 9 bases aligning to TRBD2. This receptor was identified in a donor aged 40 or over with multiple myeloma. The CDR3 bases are TGTGCAAGTATAGGGCTAGCGGGGTACAATGAGCAGTTCTTC. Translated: CASIGLAGYNEQFF.